The entry below describes one T cell receptor beta chain. The antigen is unknown. The germline V gene has CDR1 SGHNT and CDR2 YENEEA. The CDR3 has 14 residues. V was pared by 0 bases and J by 0 bases, with 3 bases between. Measured with immunoSEQ multiplex PCR; TCRdb has only the in-frame clones, and not every one. This sample yields millions of clones, of which roughly nine tenths are seen a single time; roughly 0.15% belongs to the top ten. The sample is drawn from a study of shared clonotypes between healthy human individuals. The wider study: CD4 naive and memory got three plates each, CD8 naive two, CD8 memory one. Study findings and constraints: Some clonotypes were shared by all four sorted-subset donors, while others were not shared. The non-shared ones had lower generation probabilities than the shared ones.

The specimen sequenced was naive CD4+ T cells sorted from blood. Subset reported: CD45RA+ positively selected. The receptor comes from a man between 18 and 29 years old in good health. The rearrangement uses TRBV11-3 and TRBJ2-1; D gene unclear. CDR3 protein: CASSLEHSYNEQFF. CDR3 DNA: TGTGCCAGCAGCTTAGAACACTCCTACAATGAGCAGTTCTTC.